The 26 T cell receptor beta chains in this list originate from one sample, sequenced in a study of OX40 agonist ivuxolimab in advanced cancers. TCRdb's copy holds only in-frame clones and misses some; the assay was immunoSEQ multiplex PCR. The data hold over 15,000 clones, with roughly 84% observed a single time. The sample consisted of CD4+ or CD8+ T cells sorted from blood, taken in a trial of the OX40 agonist ivuxolimab. The receptors shown here come from an adult with an advanced solid tumor such as melanoma, head and neck, liver or kidney cancer.

The chain is built from TRBV6-5 and TRBJ1-1; D is possibly TRBD1 (6 bases). The germline gives CDR1 MNHEY, CDR2 SVGAGI. The CDR3 is made up of 15 amino acids. Trimming took off 2 bases at V and 3 bases at J, with 13 bases between the two ends. The CDR3: CASSYGRGGYTEAFF. Here the CDR3 DNA reads TGTGCCAGCAGTTACGGTAGGGGGGGATACACTGAAGCTTTCTTT.

The chain uses TRBV6-6 and TRBJ2-1; a possible D gene is TRBD2 (6 bases). Trimming left V 4 bases short and J 11 bases short, with 12 bases between. The CDR3 runs to 12 residues. Germline V lookup: CDR1 MNHNY, CDR2 SVGAGI (reference sequence). CDR3 sequence reads: CASSFRRGQQFF. The CDR3 coding sequence is TGTGCCAGCAGTTTTAGGCGGGGCCAGCAGTTCTTC.

On this clone itself: One end of the junction varies from germline; a read error may be responsible. The chain links TRBV28 to TRBJ1-2; D is ambiguous. This CDR3 region has 10 residues. Germline V gene sequence: CDR1 MDHEN, CDR2 SYDVKM. CDR3 amino acids: CASSQGPLNF. As DNA, the CDR3 is TGTGCCAGCAGCCAAGGGCCCCTTAACTTC.

The chain uses TRBV9 and TRBJ2-3, with 7 bases fitting TRBD2. The CDR3 loop spans 17 amino acids. V was clipped by 3 bases and J by 3 bases; unmatched bases: 13. CDR1 is SGDLS and CDR2 is YYNGEE in the germline V gene. In DNA, the CDR3 is TGTGCCAGCAGCGATGCCGGGTGGGATAGCGGGACAGATACGCAGTATTTT. Amino acids: CASSDAGWDSGTDTQYF.

The V and J genes are TRBV5-8 and TRBJ1-2, with no clear D. Trimming stripped 4 bases from V and 7 bases from J, with 8 bases between. The germline V gene encodes CDR1 SGHTS and CDR2 YDEGEE. This CDR3 is built from 11 residues. The CDR3 region is CASSLRGGYTF. CDR3 in DNA: TGTGCCAGCAGCCTTCGTGGTGGCTACACCTTC.

In DNA, the CDR3 is TGTGCCAGCTCACCAAGGACAGAGAACGTGGCTTTCTTT. Translation gives CASSPRTENVAFF. This rearrangement joins TRBV18 to TRBJ1-1; possibly TRBD1 for D (6 bases). Trimming pared 2 bases from V and 11 bases from J, leaving 15 bases between. CDR3 length equals 13 residues. Looked up from germline, CDR1 is KGHSH and CDR2 is LQKENI.

This clone was seen just once. The CDR3 DNA is TGTGCCAGCAGCTTCGGCGGGAGAAGGTACGAGCAGTACTTC. Its translation is CASSFGGRRYEQYF. V gene TRBV7-2 combines with J gene TRBJ2-7; 7 positions agree with TRBD2. The CDR3 loop spans 14 amino acids. The V segment lost 3 bases and the J segment 4 bases; nucleotides outside the gene matches: 6. In germline, CDR1 is SGHTA, CDR2 FQGNSA.

V and J are TRBV6-1 and TRBJ2-4, with D possibly matching TRBD2 (6 bases). Germline CDR1 is MNHNS and CDR2 is SASEGT. The CDR3 extends over 15 amino acids. Between the trimmed V and J ends, which lost 1 base and 5 bases, there was a span of 12 bases. CDR3: CASSEGWTGENIQYF. CDR3 bases: TGTGCCAGCAGTGAAGGGTGGACGGGAGAAAACATTCAGTACTTC.

The chain uses TRBV7-6 and TRBJ2-3, with D hard to call. CDR3 length: 12 amino acids. Germline CDR1 reads SGHVS; CDR2 reads FNYEAQ. Deletions cut 1 base from V and 6 bases from J, with 5 bases between. The CDR3 coding sequence is TGTGCCAGCAGCTTAGGACCCGATACGCAGTATTTT. Translation: CASSLGPDTQYF.

The chain employs TRBV7-9 and TRBJ2-7, with D tentatively TRBD1 or TRBD2 (5 bases each). The CDR3 consists of 14 residues. Trimming shortened V by 2 bases and J by 2 bases, and 10 bases separated the two germline ends. Germline CDR1 and CDR2: SEHNR and FQNEAQ (reference sequence). The CDR3 bases are TGTGCCAGCAGCTTAATGCAGGGACCCTACGAGCAGTACTTC. Its translation: CASSLMQGPYEQYF.

This chain joins TRBV19 and TRBJ1-1; a weak D match, TRBD1 (6 bases). Trimming took off 6 bases at V and 3 bases at J, with 17 bases between the two ends. This CDR3 is 15 amino acids long. From germline, CDR1 is LNHDA and CDR2 SQIVND (reference sequence). CDR3 DNA: TGTGCCAGTAGCCGGAGTTGGGGGCAGGACACTGAAGCTTTCTTT. Amino acids: CASSRSWGQDTEAFF.

The chain is built from TRBV6-6 and TRBJ2-5, with D perhaps TRBD1 (5 bases). The V and J ends lost 6 bases and 1 base respectively, with 12 bases between them. This CDR3 is built from 14 residues. The germline gives CDR1 MNHNY, CDR2 SVGAGI (reference sequence). CDR3 region: CASSRTTVQETQYF. Here the CDR3 DNA reads TGTGCCAGCAGCCGGACGACAGTCCAAGAGACCCAGTACTTC.

V and J are TRBV15 and TRBJ1-5; the D gene is possibly TRBD1 (5 bases). The CDR3 runs to 15 residues. Germline assignment: CDR1 LNHNV and CDR2 YYDKDF (reference sequence). The ends were cut back, 1 base at V and 6 bases at J, with 13 bases in the middle. CDR3 nucleotide sequence: TGTGCCACCAGCAGAGCCCCCCACGGGGCTCAGCCCCAGCATTTT. It translates to CATSRAPHGAQPQHF.

Remarks on this clone: Sequence at one end of the junction differs from germline and may be a read error. The chain links TRBV10-3 to TRBJ1-6, with D maybe TRBD1 (5 bases). This CDR3 comprises 15 residues. Germline CDR1 reads ENHRY; CDR2 reads SYGVKD. CDR3 in amino acids: CASSYRPAVNSPLHF. DNA of the CDR3: TGTGCCAGCAGTTACAGGCCGGCAGTTAACTCACCCCTCCACTTT.

V and J are TRBV28 and TRBJ2-1; D gene unclear. The CDR3 totals 12 residues. Germline V CDR1 and CDR2: MDHEN, SYDVKM. The germline V and J ends were trimmed by 4 bases and 6 bases, with 7 bases remaining between them. The CDR3 protein is CASSWESNEQFF. CDR3 nucleotide sequence: TGTGCCAGCAGTTGGGAATCCAATGAGCAGTTCTTC.

The V and J genes are TRBV11-1 and TRBJ2-1; TRBD2 matches 12 bases. Trimming at V came to 3 bases and at J to 6 bases, leaving 12 bases not matched to a gene. CDR1 is SGHAT and CDR2 is FQDESV in the germline V gene (reference sequence). The CDR3 is 18 residues long. CDR3 residues: CASSFVGVRTSGTNEQFF. The CDR3 DNA sequence: TGTGCCAGCAGCTTTGTTGGGGTGAGGACTAGCGGGACCAATGAGCAGTTCTTC.

The chain has TRBV9 and TRBJ2-7; 8 nucleotides line up with TRBD1. Germline V gene lookup returns CDR1 SGDLS and CDR2 YYNGEE. This CDR3 contains 16 residues. With V trimmed by 3 bases and J by 5 bases, 13 bases remained unmatched. The CDR3 protein is CASSARPGQGPHEQYF. The DNA of the CDR3 is TGTGCCAGCAGCGCCCGCCCCGGACAGGGCCCCCACGAGCAGTACTTC.

The V and J genes are TRBV2 and TRBJ2-7; no clear D. Germline-derived CDR1 and CDR2 are SNHLY and FYNNEI. This CDR3 region has 14 residues. Trimming shortened V by 0 bases and J by 2 bases, and 8 bases separated the two germline ends. In nucleotides, the CDR3 is TGTGCCAGCAGTGAAGCCCAGAACACCTACGAGCAGTACTTC. Translated, it gives CASSEAQNTYEQYF.

This clone occurred once. The chain uses TRBV6-6 and TRBJ1-5; D gene unclear. This CDR3 is built from 14 residues. Trimming took off 0 bases at V and 2 bases at J, with 5 bases between the two ends. The V gene's germline CDR1 is MNHNY and CDR2 SVGAGI (reference sequence). CDR3 protein: CASSYSPGNQPQHF. The CDR3 nucleotides are TGTGCCAGCAGTTACTCGCCGGGCAATCAGCCCCAGCATTTT.

The J gene is TRBJ1-1, the V gene TRBV21-1. TRBV21-1 is a pseudogene segment. The CDR3 length is 13 residues. The CDR3 DNA follows: TGTGCCAGCAGCATAAGAACGAACACTGAAGCTTTCTTT. Protein product: CASSIRTNTEAFF.

This sequence joins TRBV6-4 and TRBJ2-6; tentatively, D is TRBD1 (6 bases). The CDR3 is 14 amino acids. Germline V gene data show CDR1 as MRHNA and CDR2 as SNTAGT. V was trimmed by 6 bases and J by 2 bases, leaving 8 bases between them. The CDR3 spells CASRGDTGANVLTF. Here the CDR3 DNA reads TGTGCCAGCAGGGGGGACACTGGGGCCAACGTCCTGACTTTC.

The chain is built from TRBV6-5 and TRBJ1-3; a weak D match, TRBD1 (6 bases). The CDR3 consists of 13 residues. CDR1 and CDR2 from the germline V gene are MNHEY and SVGAGI. The V end was cut by 7 bases, the J end by 5 bases, with 12 bases between. The DNA for the CDR3 is TGTGCCAGCACCCATGGACAGAGAAACACCATATATTTT. Its protein is CASTHGQRNTIYF.

The chain couples TRBV4-2 to TRBJ2-7, with 7 bases fitting TRBD2. V shed 0 bases, J shed 5 bases, and the junction held 4 bases outside the gene matches. This CDR3 region has 14 residues. CDR1 and CDR2 from the germline V gene are LGHNA and YNFKEQ. The CDR3 reads CASSQERESHEQYF. Written as DNA, the CDR3 is TGTGCCAGCAGCCAAGAGCGGGAGTCGCACGAGCAGTACTTC.

The J gene is TRBJ2-7, the V gene TRBV19; D may be TRBD1 (5 bases). Per germline, CDR1 LNHDA and CDR2 SQIVND (reference sequence). CDR3 size: 14 residues. V was trimmed by 2 bases and J by 6 bases, leaving 14 bases between them. The CDR3 bases are TGTGCCAGTAGTATAAAAGTCAGGGTGGGCGAGCAGTACTTC. As protein: CASSIKVRVGEQYF.

This chain uses TRBV14 with TRBJ2-7; the match to TRBD2 covers 7 bases. The length of the CDR3 is 13 residues. V trimming: 3 bases; J trimming: 8 bases; junction bases outside the gene matches: 7. Germline assignment: CDR1 SGHDN and CDR2 FVKESK. The CDR3 loop reads CASSQPLAVKQYF. Written as DNA, the CDR3 is TGTGCCAGCAGCCAGCCTCTAGCGGTAAAGCAGTACTTC.

The chain joins TRBV14 to TRBJ2-7; 11 bases agree with TRBD2. The germline V gene encodes CDR1 SGHDN and CDR2 FVKESK. This CDR3 spans 15 amino acids. The V gene end was trimmed by 2 bases and the J gene end by 3 bases; junction bases not matched to a gene: 3. CDR3 sequence: CASSQMLAGGYEQYF. DNA for the CDR3: TGTGCCAGCAGCCAAATGCTAGCGGGAGGCTACGAGCAGTACTTC. Drawing the rest from reference TRBV14 and TRBJ2-7, the complete variable domain is EAGVTQFPSHSVIEKGQTVTLRCDPISGHDNLYWYRRVMGKEIKFLLHFVKESKQDESGMPNNRFLAERTGGTYSTLKVQPAELEDSGVYFCASSQMLAGGYEQYFGPGTRLTVT.